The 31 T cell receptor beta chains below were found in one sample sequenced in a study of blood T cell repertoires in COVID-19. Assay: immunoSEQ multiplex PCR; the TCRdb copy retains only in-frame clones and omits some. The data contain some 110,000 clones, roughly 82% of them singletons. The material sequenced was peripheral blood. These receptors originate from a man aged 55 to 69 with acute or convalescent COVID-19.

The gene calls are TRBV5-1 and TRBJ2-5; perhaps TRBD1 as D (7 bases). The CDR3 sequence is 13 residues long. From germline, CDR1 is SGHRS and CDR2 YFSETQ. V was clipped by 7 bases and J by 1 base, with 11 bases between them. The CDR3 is CASGRDSQETQYF. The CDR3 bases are TGCGCCAGCGGGCGGGACAGCCAAGAGACCCAGTACTTC.

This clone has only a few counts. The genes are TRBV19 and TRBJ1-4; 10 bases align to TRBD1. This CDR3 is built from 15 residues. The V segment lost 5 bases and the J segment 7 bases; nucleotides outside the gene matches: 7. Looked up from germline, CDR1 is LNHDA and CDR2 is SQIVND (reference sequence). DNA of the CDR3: TGTGCCAGTAGTTCGACAGGGGGCGCGTCTGAAAAACTGTTTTTT. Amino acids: CASSSTGGASEKLFF.

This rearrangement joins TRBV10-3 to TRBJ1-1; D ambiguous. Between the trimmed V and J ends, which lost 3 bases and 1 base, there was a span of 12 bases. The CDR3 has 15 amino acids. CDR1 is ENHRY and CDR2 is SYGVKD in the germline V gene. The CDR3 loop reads CAISDPGSKNTEAFF. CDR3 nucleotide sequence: TGTGCCATCAGTGACCCCGGGTCGAAGAACACTGAAGCTTTCTTT.

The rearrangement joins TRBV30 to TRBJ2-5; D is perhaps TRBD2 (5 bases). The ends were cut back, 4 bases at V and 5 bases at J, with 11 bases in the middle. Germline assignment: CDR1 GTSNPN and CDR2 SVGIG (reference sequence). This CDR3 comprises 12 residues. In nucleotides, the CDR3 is TGTGCCTGGAATGTGAGGGTGGAGACCCAGTACTTC. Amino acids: CAWNVRVETQYF.

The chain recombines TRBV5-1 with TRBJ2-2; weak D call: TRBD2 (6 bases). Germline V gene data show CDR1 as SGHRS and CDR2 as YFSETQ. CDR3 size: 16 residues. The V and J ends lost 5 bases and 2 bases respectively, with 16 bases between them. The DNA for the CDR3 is TGCGCCAGCAGGCAGGTCCGGGACTCTAACACCGGGGAGCTGTTTTTT. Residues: CASRQVRDSNTGELFF.

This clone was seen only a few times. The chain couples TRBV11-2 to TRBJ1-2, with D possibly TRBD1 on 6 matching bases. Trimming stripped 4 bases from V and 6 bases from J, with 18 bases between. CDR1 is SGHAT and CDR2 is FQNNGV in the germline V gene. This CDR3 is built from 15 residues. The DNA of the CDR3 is TGTGCCAGCAGCTCAGTCAGCGGGGGCCTCGATGGCTACACCTTC. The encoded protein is CASSSVSGGLDGYTF.

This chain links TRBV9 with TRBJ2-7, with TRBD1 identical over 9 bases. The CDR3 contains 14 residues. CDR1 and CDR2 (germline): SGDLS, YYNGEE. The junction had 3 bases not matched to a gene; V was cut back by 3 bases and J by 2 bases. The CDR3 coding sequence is TGTGCCAGCAGCGCGGGACAGGGCCCCTACGAGCAGTACTTC. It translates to CASSAGQGPYEQYF.

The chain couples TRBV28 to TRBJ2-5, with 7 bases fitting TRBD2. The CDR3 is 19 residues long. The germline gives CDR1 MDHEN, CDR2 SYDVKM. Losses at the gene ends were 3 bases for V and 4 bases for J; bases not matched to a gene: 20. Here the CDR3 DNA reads TGTGCCAGCAGTTTCTTTGGGGCGCGATCAGAAGCGGGAAGAGAGACCCAGTACTTC. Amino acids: CASSFFGARSEAGRETQYF.

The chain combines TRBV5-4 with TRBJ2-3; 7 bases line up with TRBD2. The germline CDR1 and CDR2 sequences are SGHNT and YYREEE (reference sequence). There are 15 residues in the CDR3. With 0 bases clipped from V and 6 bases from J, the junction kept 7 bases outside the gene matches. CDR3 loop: CASSLGLGEGDTQYF. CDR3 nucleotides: TGTGCCAGCAGCTTGGGACTAGGGGAGGGGGATACGCAGTATTTT.

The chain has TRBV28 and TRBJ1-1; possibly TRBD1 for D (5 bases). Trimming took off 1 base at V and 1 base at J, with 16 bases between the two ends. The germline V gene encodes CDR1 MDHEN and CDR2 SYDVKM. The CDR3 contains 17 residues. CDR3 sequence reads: CASSLSSRAGWNTEAFF. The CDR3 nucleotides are TGTGCCAGCAGTTTATCGTCTCGGGCAGGGTGGAACACTGAAGCTTTCTTT.

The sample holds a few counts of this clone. CDR3 coding DNA: TGTGCCAGCAGGCCCGTTCTGGGCTCTGGCTACACCTTC. Its translation: CASRPVLGSGYTF. The chain carries TRBV12-3 or TRBV12-4 and TRBJ1-2; D gene unclear. The V end was cut by 6 bases, the J end by 7 bases, with 15 bases between. This CDR3 is 13 amino acids long.

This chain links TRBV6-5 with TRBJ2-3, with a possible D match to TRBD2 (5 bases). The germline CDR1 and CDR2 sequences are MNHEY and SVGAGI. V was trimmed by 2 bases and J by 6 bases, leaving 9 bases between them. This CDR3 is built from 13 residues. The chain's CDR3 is CASSYGRGDTQYF. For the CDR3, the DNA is TGTGCCAGCAGTTACGGTCGCGGGGATACGCAGTATTTT.

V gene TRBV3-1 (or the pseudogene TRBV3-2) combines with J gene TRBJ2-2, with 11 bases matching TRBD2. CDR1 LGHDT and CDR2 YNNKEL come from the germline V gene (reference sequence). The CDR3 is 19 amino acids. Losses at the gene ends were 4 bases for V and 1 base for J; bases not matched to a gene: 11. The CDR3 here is CASSPGIAGGPGNTGELFF. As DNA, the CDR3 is TGTGCCAGCAGCCCAGGAATAGCGGGAGGGCCCGGGAACACCGGGGAGCTGTTTTTT.

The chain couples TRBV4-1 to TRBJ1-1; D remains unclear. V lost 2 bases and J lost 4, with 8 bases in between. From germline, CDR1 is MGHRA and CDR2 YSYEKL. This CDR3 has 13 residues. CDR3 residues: CASSQTPSTEAFF. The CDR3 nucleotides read TGCGCCAGCAGCCAAACACCAAGCACTGAAGCTTTCTTT.

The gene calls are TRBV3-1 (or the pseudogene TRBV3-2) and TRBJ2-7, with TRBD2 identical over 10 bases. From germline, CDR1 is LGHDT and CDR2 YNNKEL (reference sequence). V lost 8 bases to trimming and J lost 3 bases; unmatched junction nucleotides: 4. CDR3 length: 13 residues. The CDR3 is CASGSSGSYEQYF. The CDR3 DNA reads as TGTGCCAGCGGGTCTAGCGGGAGCTACGAGCAGTACTTC.

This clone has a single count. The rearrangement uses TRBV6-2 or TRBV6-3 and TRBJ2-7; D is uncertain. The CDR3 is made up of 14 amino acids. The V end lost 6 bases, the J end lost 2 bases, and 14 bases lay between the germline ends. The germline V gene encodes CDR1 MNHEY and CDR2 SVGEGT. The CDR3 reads CASSHTPRAYEQYV. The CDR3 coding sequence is TGTGCCAGCAGCCATACCCCTAGAGCCTACGAGCAGTACGTC.

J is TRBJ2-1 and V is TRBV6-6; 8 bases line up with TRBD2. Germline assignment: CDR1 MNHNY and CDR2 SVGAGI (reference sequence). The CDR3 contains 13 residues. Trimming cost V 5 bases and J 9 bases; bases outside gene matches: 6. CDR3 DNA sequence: TGTGCCAGCAGTAAGCGGGAGAACATTGAGCAGTTCTTC. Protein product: CASSKRENIEQFF.

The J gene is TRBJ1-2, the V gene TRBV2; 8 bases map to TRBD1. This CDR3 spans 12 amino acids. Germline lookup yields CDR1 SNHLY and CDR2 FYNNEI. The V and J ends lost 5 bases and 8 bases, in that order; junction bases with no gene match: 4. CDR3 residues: CASSRQGYGYTF. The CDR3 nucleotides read TGTGCCAGCAGTCGACAGGGGTACGGCTACACCTTC.

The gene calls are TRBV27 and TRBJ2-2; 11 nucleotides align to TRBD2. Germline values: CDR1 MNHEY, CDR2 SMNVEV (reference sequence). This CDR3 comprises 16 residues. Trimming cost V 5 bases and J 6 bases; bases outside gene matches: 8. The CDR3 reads CASSPRLAGWPGELFF. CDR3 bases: TGTGCCAGCAGTCCGAGACTAGCGGGATGGCCCGGGGAGCTGTTTTTT.

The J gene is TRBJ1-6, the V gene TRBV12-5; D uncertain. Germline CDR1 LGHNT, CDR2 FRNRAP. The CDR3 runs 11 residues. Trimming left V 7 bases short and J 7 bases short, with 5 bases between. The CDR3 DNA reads TGTGCTAGTGCCCTCAATTCACCCCTCCACTTT. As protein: CASALNSPLHF.

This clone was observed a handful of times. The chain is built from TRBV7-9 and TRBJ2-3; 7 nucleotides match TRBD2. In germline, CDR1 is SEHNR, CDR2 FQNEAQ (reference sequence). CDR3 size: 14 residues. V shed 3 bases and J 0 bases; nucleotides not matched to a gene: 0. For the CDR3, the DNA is TGTGCCAGCAGCTTTAGCGGGAGCACAGATACGCAGTATTTT. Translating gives CASSFSGSTDTQYF.

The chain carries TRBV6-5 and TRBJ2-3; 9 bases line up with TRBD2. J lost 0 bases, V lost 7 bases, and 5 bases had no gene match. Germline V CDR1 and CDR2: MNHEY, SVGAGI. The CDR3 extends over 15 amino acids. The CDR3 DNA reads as TGTGCCAGCAAACTCGGACTAGCGAGCACAGATACGCAGTATTTT. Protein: CASKLGLASTDTQYF.

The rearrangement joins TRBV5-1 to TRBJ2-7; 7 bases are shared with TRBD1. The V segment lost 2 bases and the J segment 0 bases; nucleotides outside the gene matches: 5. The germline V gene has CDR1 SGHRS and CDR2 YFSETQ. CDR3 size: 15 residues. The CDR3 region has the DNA TGCGCCAGCAGCTTAGGGACAGCCTACTCCTACGAGCAGTACTTC. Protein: CASSLGTAYSYEQYF.

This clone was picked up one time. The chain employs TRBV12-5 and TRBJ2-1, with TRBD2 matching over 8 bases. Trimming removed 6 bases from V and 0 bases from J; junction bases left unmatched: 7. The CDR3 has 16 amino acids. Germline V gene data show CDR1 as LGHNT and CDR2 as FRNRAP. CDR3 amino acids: CASGKERGSSYNEQFF. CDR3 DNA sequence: TGTGCTAGTGGGAAAGAGCGGGGGAGCTCCTACAATGAGCAGTTCTTC.

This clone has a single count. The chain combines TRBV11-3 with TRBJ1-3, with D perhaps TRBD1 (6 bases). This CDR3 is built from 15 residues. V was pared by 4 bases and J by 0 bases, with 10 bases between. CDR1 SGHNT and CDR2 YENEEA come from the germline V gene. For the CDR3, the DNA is TGTGCCAGCAGCTCCGACAGGATCTCTGGAAACACCATATATTTT. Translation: CASSSDRISGNTIYF.

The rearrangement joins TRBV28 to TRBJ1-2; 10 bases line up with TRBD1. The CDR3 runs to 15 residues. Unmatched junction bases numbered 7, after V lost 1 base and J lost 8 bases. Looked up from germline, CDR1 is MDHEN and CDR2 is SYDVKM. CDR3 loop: CASSLSSRDRGGYTF. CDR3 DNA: TGTGCCAGCAGTTTATCCTCCCGGGACAGGGGAGGCTACACCTTC.

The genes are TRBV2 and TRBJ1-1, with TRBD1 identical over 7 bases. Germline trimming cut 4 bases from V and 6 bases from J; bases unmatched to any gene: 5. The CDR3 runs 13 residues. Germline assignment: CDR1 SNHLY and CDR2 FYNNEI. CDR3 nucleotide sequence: TGTGCCAGCAGTGCAGGGGGTTGGGCTGAAGCTTTCTTT. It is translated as CASSAGGWAEAFF.

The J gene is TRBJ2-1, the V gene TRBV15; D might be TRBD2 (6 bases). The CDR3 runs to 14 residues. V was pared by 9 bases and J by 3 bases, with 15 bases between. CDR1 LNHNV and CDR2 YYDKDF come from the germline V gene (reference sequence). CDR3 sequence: CATTPGLHYNEQFF. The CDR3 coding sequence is TGTGCCACTACACCGGGACTTCACTACAATGAGCAGTTCTTC.

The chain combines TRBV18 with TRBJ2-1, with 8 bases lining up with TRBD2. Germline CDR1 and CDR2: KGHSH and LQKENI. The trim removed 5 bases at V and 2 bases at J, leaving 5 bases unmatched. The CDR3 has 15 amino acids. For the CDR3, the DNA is TGTGCCAGCTCATCCGGGAGGGCCGCCTACAATGAGCAGTTCTTC. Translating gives CASSSGRAAYNEQFF. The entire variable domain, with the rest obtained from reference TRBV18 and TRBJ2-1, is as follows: NAGVMQNPRHLVRRRGQEARLRCSPMKGHSHVYWYRQLPEEGLKFMVYLQKENIIDESGMPKERFSAEFPKEGPSILRIQQVVRGDSAAYFCASSSGRAAYNEQFFGPGTRLTVL.

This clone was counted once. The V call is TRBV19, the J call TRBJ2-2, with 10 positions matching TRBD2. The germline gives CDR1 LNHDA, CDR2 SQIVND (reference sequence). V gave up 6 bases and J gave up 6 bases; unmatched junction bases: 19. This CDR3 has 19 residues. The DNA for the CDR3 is TGTGCCAGTAGGGCAACCTTAGCGGGAGGTTATGGATTGGCCGGGGAGCTGTTTTTT. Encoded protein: CASRATLAGGYGLAGELFF.

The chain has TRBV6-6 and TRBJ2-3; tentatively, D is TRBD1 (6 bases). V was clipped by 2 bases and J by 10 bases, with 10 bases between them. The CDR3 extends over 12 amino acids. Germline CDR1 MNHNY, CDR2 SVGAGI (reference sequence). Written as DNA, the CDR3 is TGTGCCAGCAGTTACGAGGGGGTGTCGCAGTATTTT. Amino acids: CASSYEGVSQYF.